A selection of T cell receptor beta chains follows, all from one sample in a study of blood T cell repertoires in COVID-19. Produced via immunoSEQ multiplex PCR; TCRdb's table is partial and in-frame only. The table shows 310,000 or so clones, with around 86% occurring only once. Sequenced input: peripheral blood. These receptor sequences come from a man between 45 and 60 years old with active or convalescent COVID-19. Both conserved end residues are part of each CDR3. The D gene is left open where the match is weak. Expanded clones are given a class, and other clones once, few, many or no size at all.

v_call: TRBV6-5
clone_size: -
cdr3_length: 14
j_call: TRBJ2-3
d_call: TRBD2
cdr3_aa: CASIKLASTDTQYF
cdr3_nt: TGTGCCAGCATTAAACTAGCGAGCACAGATACGCAGTATTTT

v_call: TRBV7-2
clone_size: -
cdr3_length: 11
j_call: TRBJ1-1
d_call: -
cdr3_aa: CASSSGGVAFF
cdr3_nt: TGTGCCAGCAGCTCGGGGGGGGTAGCTTTCTTT

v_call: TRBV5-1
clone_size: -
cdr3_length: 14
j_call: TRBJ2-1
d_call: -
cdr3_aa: CASSLLSSYNEQFF
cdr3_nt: TGCGCCAGCAGCTTATTGAGCTCCTACAATGAGCAGTTCTTC

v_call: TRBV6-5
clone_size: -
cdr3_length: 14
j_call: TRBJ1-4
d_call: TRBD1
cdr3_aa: CASRGTAANEKLFF
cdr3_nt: TGTGCCAGCAGGGGGACAGCGGCTAATGAAAAACTGTTTTTT

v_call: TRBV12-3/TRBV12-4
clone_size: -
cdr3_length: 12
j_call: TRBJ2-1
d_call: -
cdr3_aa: CASSPGRGEQFF
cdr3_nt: TGTGCCAGCAGCCCCGGTCGGGGAGAGCAGTTCTTC

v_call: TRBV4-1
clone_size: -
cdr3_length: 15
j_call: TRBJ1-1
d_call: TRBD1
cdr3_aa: CASSPWTGRNTEAFF
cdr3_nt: TGCGCCAGCAGCCCCTGGACAGGCCGGAACACTGAAGCTTTCTTT

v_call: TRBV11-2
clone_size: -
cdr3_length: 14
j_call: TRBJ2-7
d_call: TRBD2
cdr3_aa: CASSLASGTYEQYF
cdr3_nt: TGTGCCAGCAGCTTAGCTAGCGGTACCTACGAGCAGTACTTC

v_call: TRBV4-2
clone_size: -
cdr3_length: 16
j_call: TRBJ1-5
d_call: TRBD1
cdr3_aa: CASSQQGGGRNQPQHF
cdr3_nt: TGTGCCAGCAGCCAACAGGGGGGCGGGCGTAATCAGCCCCAGCATTTT

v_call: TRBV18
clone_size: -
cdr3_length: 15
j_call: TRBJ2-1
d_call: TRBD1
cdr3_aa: CASSPPGQGAYEQFF
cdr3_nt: TGTGCCAGCTCACCACCGGGACAGGGGGCATATGAGCAGTTCTTC

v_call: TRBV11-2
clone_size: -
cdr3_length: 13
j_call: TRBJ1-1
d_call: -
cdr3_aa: CASSLDRNTEAFF
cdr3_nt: TGTGCCAGCAGCTTAGACCGGAACACTGAAGCTTTCTTT

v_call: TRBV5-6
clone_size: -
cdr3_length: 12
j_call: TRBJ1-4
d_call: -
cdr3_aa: CASSSGTGHWFF
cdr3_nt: TGTGCCAGCAGCTCAGGGACGGGACATTGGTTTTTT

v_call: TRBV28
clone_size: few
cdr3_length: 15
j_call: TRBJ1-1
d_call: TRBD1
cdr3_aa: CASSLLSQGGTEAFF
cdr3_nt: TGTGCCAGCAGTTTATTATCGCAGGGGGGCACTGAAGCTTTCTTT

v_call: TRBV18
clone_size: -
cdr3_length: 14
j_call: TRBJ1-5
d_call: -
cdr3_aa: CASSPRFGSEPQHF
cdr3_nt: TGTGCCAGCTCACCACGCTTTGGGAGTGAGCCCCAGCATTTT

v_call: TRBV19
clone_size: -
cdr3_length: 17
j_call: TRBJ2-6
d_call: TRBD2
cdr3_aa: CASNSLAGVPGANVLTF
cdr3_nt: TGTGCCAGTAACTCACTAGCGGGAGTCCCTGGGGCCAACGTCCTGACTTTC

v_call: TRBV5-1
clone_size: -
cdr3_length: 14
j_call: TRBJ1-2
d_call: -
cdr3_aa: CASSPTKGNYGYTF
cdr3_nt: TGCGCCAGCAGCCCCACCAAGGGGAACTATGGCTACACCTTC

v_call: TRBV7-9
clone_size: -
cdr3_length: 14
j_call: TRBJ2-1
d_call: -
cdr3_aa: CASSLLSGLNEQFF
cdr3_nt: TGTGCCAGCAGCTTACTCAGCGGCCTAAATGAGCAGTTCTTC

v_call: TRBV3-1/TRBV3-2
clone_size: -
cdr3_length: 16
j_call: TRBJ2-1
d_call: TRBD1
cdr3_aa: CASSQDMRGPYNEQFF
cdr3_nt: TGTGCCAGCAGCCAAGATATGAGGGGGCCATACAATGAGCAGTTCTTC

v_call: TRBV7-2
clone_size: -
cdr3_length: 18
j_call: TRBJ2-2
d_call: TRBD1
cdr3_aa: CASSFGTPWTGGTGELFF
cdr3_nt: TGTGCCAGCAGCTTCGGAACCCCCTGGACAGGGGGAACCGGGGAGCTGTTTTTT

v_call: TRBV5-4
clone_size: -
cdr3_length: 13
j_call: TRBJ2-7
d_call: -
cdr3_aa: CASSLYGAYEQYF
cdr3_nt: TGTGCCAGCAGCTTGTACGGAGCCTACGAGCAGTACTTC

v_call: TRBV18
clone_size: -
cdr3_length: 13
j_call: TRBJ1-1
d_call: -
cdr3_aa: CASSPGENTEAFF
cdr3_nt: TGTGCCAGCTCACCAGGAGAGAACACTGAAGCTTTCTTT

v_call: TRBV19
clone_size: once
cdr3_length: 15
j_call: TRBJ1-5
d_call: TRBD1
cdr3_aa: CASLMTGGGLQPQHF
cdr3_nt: TGTGCCAGTCTTATGACAGGGGGCGGATTGCAGCCCCAGCATTTT

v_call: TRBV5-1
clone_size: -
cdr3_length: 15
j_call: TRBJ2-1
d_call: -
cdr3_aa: CASSPRGSGYNEQFF
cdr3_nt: TGCGCCAGCAGCCCCAGGGGTAGTGGCTACAATGAGCAGTTCTTC

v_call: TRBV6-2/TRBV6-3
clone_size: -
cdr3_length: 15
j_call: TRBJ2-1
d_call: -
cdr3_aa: CASSRGSISYNEQFF
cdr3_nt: TGTGCCAGCAGCCGAGGGTCTATCTCCTACAATGAGCAGTTCTTC

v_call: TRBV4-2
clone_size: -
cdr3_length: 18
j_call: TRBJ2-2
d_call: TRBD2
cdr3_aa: CASSQETSGRISPGELFF
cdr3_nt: TGTGCCAGCAGCCAAGAGACTAGCGGGAGAATAAGTCCCGGGGAGCTGTTTTTT

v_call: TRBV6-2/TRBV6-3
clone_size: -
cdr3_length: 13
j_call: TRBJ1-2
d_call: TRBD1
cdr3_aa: CASSYRQGYGYTF
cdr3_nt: TGTGCCAGCAGTTACAGACAGGGGTATGGCTACACCTTC

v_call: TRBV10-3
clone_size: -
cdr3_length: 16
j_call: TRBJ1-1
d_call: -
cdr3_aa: CAISESRAVMNTEAFF
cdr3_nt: TGTGCCATCAGTGAGTCGAGGGCCGTAATGAACACTGAAGCTTTCTTT

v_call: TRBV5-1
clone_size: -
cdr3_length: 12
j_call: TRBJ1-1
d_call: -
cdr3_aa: CASSQEGPEAFF
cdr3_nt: TGCGCCAGCAGCCAGGAGGGACCTGAAGCTTTCTTT

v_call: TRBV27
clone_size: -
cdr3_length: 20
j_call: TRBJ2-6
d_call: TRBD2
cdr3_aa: CASSSPSLAGGDSGANVLTF
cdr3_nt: TGTGCCAGCAGTTCCCCCTCACTAGCGGGGGGCGACTCTGGGGCCAACGTCCTGACTTTC

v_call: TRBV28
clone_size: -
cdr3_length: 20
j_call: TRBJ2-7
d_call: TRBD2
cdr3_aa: CASSDDLLIAGGRPSYEQYF
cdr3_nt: TGTGCCAGCAGCGACGATTTACTCATAGCGGGAGGGCGCCCTTCCTACGAGCAGTACTTC

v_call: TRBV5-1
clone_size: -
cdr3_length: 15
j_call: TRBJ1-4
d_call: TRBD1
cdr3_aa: CASSLRQGSDEKLFF
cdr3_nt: TGCGCCAGCAGCTTAAGACAGGGGAGCGACGAAAAACTGTTTTTT

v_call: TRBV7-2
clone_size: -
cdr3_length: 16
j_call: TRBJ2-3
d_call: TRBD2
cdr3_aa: CASSLRLAGGSDTQYF
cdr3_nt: TGTGCCAGCAGCTTACGCCTAGCGGGGGGTTCAGATACGCAGTATTTT

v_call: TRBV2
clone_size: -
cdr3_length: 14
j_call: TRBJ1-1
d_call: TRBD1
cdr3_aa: CASKSVRGRTEAFF
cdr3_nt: TGTGCCAGCAAATCGGTCAGGGGGCGGACTGAAGCTTTCTTT

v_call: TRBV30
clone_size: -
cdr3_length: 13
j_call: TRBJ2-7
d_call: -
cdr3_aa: CAWSDKSGYEQYF
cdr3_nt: TGTGCCTGGAGTGATAAGAGCGGCTACGAGCAGTACTTC

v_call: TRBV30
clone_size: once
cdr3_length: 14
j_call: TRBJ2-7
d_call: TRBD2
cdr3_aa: CAWGSGSVSYEQYF
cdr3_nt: TGTGCCTGGGGTAGCGGGAGCGTCTCCTACGAGCAGTACTTC

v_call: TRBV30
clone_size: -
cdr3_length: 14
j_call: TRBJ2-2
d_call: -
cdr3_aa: CAWTVRGITGELFF
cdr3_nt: TGTGCCTGGACAGTTCGTGGTATCACCGGGGAGCTGTTTTTT

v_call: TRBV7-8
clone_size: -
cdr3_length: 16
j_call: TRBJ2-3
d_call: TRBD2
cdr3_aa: CASSPLLGGMPDTQYF
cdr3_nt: TGTGCCAGCAGCCCTTTGTTGGGGGGGATGCCAGATACGCAGTATTTT

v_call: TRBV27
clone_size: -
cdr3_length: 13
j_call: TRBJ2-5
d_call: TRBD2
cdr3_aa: CASSPRGGETQYF
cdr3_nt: TGTGCCAGCAGTCCACGGGGGGGAGAGACCCAGTACTTC

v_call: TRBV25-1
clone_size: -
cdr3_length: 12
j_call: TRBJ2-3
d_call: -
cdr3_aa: CASSEFEGTQYF
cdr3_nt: TGTGCCAGCAGTGAATTTGAGGGTACGCAGTATTTT

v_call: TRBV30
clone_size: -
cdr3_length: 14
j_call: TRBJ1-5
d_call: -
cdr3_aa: CAWSQGGGYQPQHF
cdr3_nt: TGTGCCTGGAGTCAAGGGGGGGGTTATCAGCCCCAGCATTTT

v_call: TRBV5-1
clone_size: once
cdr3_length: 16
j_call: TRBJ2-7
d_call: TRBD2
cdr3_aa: CASSLGGAGVSYEQYF
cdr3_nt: TGCGCCAGCAGCTTAGGGGGAGCGGGGGTTTCCTACGAGCAGTACTTC

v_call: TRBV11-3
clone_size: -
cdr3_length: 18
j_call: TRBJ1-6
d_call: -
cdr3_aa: CASSLGIRRRDHNSPLHF
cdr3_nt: TGTGCCAGCAGCTTAGGGATACGCAGGCGCGACCATAATTCACCCCTCCACTTT

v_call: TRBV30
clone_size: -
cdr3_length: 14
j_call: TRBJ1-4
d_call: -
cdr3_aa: CAWSVGGGYEKLFF
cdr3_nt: TGTGCCTGGAGTGTAGGAGGAGGCTATGAAAAACTGTTTTTT

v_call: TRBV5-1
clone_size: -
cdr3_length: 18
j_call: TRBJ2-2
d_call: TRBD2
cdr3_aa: CASSTRTSGGENTGELFF
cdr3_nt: TGCGCCAGCAGCACCCGGACTAGCGGGGGGGAGAACACCGGGGAGCTGTTTTTT

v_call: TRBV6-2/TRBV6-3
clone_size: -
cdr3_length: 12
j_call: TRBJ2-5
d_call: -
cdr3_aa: CASSYSERAQYF
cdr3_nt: TGTGCCAGCAGTTACAGCGAGAGGGCCCAGTACTTC

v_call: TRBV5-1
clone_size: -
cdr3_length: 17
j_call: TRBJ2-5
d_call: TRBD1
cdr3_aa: CASSFSFVRGRQETQYF
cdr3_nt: TGCGCCAGCAGCTTCTCGTTTGTCAGGGGGCGCCAAGAGACCCAGTACTTC

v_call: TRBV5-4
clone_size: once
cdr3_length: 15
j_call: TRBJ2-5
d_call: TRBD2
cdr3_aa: CASSIRLAGQETQYF
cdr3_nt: TGTGCCAGCAGCATACGACTAGCGGGTCAGGAGACCCAGTACTTC

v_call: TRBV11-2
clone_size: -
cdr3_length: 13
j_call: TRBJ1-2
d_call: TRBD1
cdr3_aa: CASSFDRGAGYTF
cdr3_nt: TGTGCCAGCAGCTTTGACAGGGGAGCTGGCTACACCTTC

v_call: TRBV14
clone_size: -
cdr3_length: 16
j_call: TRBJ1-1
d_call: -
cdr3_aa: CASSQGGRWRNTEAFF
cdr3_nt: TGTGCCAGCAGCCAAGGGGGCAGGTGGAGGAACACTGAAGCTTTCTTT

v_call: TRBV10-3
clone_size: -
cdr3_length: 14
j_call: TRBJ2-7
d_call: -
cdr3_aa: CAIKGTGMHYEQYF
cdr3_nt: TGTGCCATCAAGGGAACAGGGATGCACTACGAGCAGTACTTC

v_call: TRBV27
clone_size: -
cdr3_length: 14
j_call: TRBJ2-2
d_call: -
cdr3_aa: CASSYRDFPGELFF
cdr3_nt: TGTGCCAGCAGCTACAGGGATTTTCCCGGGGAGCTGTTTTTT

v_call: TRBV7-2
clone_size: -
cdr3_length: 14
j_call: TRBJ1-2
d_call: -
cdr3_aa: CASSVSQGPYGYTF
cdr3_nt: TGTGCCAGCAGTGTATCACAGGGCCCCTATGGCTACACCTTC

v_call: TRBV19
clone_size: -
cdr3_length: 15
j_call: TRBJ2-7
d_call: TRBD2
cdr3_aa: CASSIITSGRNEQYF
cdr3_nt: TGTGCCAGTAGTATCATCACTAGCGGGAGGAACGAGCAGTACTTC

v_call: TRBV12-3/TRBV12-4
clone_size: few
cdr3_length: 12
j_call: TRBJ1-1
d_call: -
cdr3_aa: CASSFGEGEAFF
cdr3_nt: -